The 18 T cell receptor beta chains reported below all come from one sample, sequenced in a study of blood T cells in healthy people across ages. Primers used in a second PCR of about 7 to 12 cycles were a sample-barcoded 5' primer and a J-beta primer mix. TCRdb used MiXCR to reprocess the 5' RACE reads, holding one entry per CDR3 protein. This table has 1.5 million to 2 million distinct CDR3 sequences, roughly 52% appearing once. What was sequenced was blood. These receptors all come from a woman in her 40s in good health.

The V and J genes are TRBV7-9 and TRBJ2-5, with D maybe TRBD2 (6 bases). V lost 2 bases, J lost 11 bases, and 21 bases lay in between. Looked up from germline, CDR1 is SEHNR and CDR2 is FQNEAQ (reference sequence). The CDR3 length is 15 residues. The CDR3 DNA is TGTGCCAGCAGCTTAAAACTAGCTTACCACAATGAGCAGTACTTC. Translated, it gives CASSLKLAYHNEQYF.

Here the CDR3 reads CSARDLGGAFDEQYF. Written as DNA, the CDR3 is TGCAGTGCTAGAGATCTCGGGGGGGCCTTCGACGAGCAGTACTTC. The rearrangement links TRBV20-1 to TRBJ2-7, with 8 bases lining up with TRBD2. J was trimmed by 5 bases and V by 0 bases; bases with no gene match: 9. From germline, CDR1 is DFQATT and CDR2 SNEGSKA (reference sequence). The CDR3 extends over 15 amino acids.

As for this clonotype: Being one base from a much bigger clone, this may be a read error. The rearrangement uses TRBV7-2 and TRBJ2-6, with D maybe TRBD2 (5 bases). Germline values: CDR1 SGHTA, CDR2 FQGNSA. CDR3 length equals 16 residues. Deletions cut 0 bases from V and 4 bases from J, with 10 bases between. Here the CDR3 DNA reads TGTGCCAGCAGCTTAGCGCATCGCGGGGGGGCCAACGTCCTGACTTTC. Translating gives CASSLAHRGGANVLTF.

This clonotype came up a few times. This rearrangement joins TRBV28 to TRBJ2-7; no firm D call. The CDR3 contains 15 residues. Deletions cut 3 bases from V and 4 bases from J, with 16 bases between. Germline V lookup: CDR1 MDHEN, CDR2 SYDVKM. CDR3 sequence: CASSFVAETDYEQYF. The DNA for the CDR3 is TGTGCCAGCAGTTTCGTGGCAGAAACGGATTACGAGCAGTACTTC.

This clonotype occurred a few times. This sequence joins TRBV29-1 and TRBJ2-5; no firm D call. Per germline, CDR1 SQVTM and CDR2 ANQGSEA. V dropped 3 bases and J dropped 4 bases, with 9 bases sitting between them. CDR3 length: 12 amino acids. The DNA for the CDR3 is TGCAGCGTTGAGTACACCGGAGAGACCCAGTACTTC. It encodes CSVEYTGETQYF.

The V gene is TRBV7-8, the J gene TRBJ1-2; 9 bases map to TRBD1. Germline V gene sequence: CDR1 SGHVS, CDR2 FQNEAQ. The CDR3 is made up of 15 amino acids. Losses at the gene ends were 0 bases for V and 8 bases for J; bases not matched to a gene: 7. The CDR3 protein is CASSLAGGGTGGYTF. The CDR3 nucleotides read TGTGCCAGCAGCTTAGCCGGGGGCGGGACAGGGGGCTACACCTTC.

This clonotype occurred many times. CDR3 sequence (DNA): TGTGCCAGCAGCCGGAACTCCTACGAGCAGTACTTC. The encoded protein is CASSRNSYEQYF. The chain recombines TRBV7-2 with TRBJ2-7; D unresolved. V dropped 5 bases and J dropped 0 bases, with 5 bases sitting between them. Germline V gives CDR1 SGHTA, CDR2 FQGNSA. The CDR3 consists of 12 residues. Supplemented by reference TRBV7-2 and TRBJ2-7, the full variable domain reads GAGVSQSPSNKVTEKGKDVELRCDPISGHTALYWYRQSLGQGLEFLIYFQGNSAPDKSGLPSDRFSAERTGGSVSTLTIQRTQQEDSAVYLCASSRNSYEQYFGPGTRLTVT.

The chain uses TRBV6-2 or TRBV6-3 and TRBJ2-3, with 7 bases lining up with TRBD1. V shed 4 bases, J shed 3 bases, and the junction held 4 bases outside the gene matches. Germline V gene lookup returns CDR1 MNHEY and CDR2 SVGEGT. The CDR3 contains 14 residues. Here the CDR3 reads CASSWETGTDTQYF. DNA for the CDR3: TGTGCCAGCAGTTGGGAGACAGGGACAGATACGCAGTATTTT.

This clonotype was detected a few times. This rearrangement joins TRBV27 to TRBJ1-5, with D tentatively TRBD1 (5 bases). The V end lost 6 bases, the J end lost 5 bases, and 17 bases lay between the germline ends. There are 15 residues in the CDR3. Looked up from germline, CDR1 is MNHEY and CDR2 is SMNVEV (reference sequence). The CDR3 region is CASSPIGQGYQPQHF. As DNA, the CDR3 is TGTGCCAGCAGCCCGATAGGGCAGGGATATCAGCCCCAGCATTTT.

CDR3 DNA sequence: TGTGCCAGCAGTTACACGGGGGCTCCTAATGAAAAACTGTTTTTT. Translated, it gives CASSYTGAPNEKLFF. The chain joins TRBV6-2 or TRBV6-3 to TRBJ1-4; tentatively, D is TRBD1 (6 bases). Germline CDR1 and CDR2: MNHEY and SVGEGT. The CDR3 runs to 15 residues. V was clipped by 2 bases and J by 3 bases, with 10 bases between them.

The chain combines TRBV20-1 with TRBJ2-7, with D hard to call. Germline loops: CDR1 DFQATT, CDR2 SNEGSKA (reference sequence). V shed 3 bases and J shed 4 bases, with 10 bases lying between them. The CDR3 sequence is 12 residues long. The CDR3 protein is CSARVRVYEQYF. The CDR3 DNA reads TGCAGTGCTAGGGTCCGGGTTTACGAGCAGTACTTC.

This clonotype came up many times. The V gene is TRBV28, the J gene TRBJ2-5, with D perhaps TRBD1 or TRBD2 (5 bases each). The V end was cut by 3 bases, the J end by 1 base, with 9 bases between. CDR3 size: 14 residues. CDR1 and CDR2 (germline): MDHEN, SYDVKM. The CDR3 reads CASSFPGPQETQYF. Here the CDR3 DNA reads TGTGCCAGCAGTTTCCCGGGGCCCCAAGAGACCCAGTACTTC.

The chain recombines TRBV10-1 with TRBJ2-7; 7 positions match TRBD2. J gave up 5 bases and V 0 bases, and 4 bases lay outside the gene matches. This CDR3 spans 14 amino acids. CDR1 WNHNN and CDR2 SYGVQD come from the germline V gene (reference sequence). CDR3 nucleotides: TGCGCCAGCAGTGAGTCGGGAGGGACTAACGAGCAGTACTTC. This gives the protein CASSESGGTNEQYF.

This clonotype was counted many times. The chain couples TRBV29-1 to TRBJ2-1; D not certain. Germline CDR1 is SQVTM and CDR2 is ANQGSEA. V was trimmed by 6 bases and J by 2 bases, leaving 17 bases between them. The CDR3 totals 15 residues. The CDR3: CSVSKGQAPYNEQFF. CDR3 DNA: TGCAGCGTCAGCAAAGGGCAGGCTCCCTACAATGAGCAGTTCTTC.

Only one count was recorded for this clonotype. The J gene is TRBJ1-1, the V gene TRBV29-1; D is uncertain. There are 13 residues in the CDR3. The germline gives CDR1 SQVTM, CDR2 ANQGSEA. Trimming pared 3 bases from V and 0 bases from J, leaving 8 bases between. DNA of the CDR3: TGCAGCGTTGATTCCCTGGTGAACACTGAAGCTTTCTTT. Protein: CSVDSLVNTEAFF. Drawing the rest from reference TRBV29-1 and TRBJ1-1, the complete variable domain is SAVISQKPSRDICQRGTSLTIQCQVDSQVTMMFWYRQQPGQSLTLIATANQGSEATYESGFVIDKFPISRPNLTFSTLTVSNMSPEDSSIYLCSVDSLVNTEAFFGQGTRLTVV.

The gene calls are TRBV4-1 and TRBJ2-1; 11 positions match TRBD2. The CDR3 totals 19 residues. Germline-derived CDR1 and CDR2 are MGHRA and YSYEKL. V lost 3 bases and J lost 4; bases outside the gene matches: 14. The CDR3 is CASSQDASGGTRKYNEQFF. CDR3 bases: TGCGCCAGCAGCCAGGACGCTAGCGGGGGGACCAGAAAGTACAATGAGCAGTTCTTC.

This chain joins TRBV4-1 and TRBJ1-5; a possible D gene is TRBD1 (6 bases). V gave up 4 bases and J gave up 11 bases, with 18 bases separating them. The germline V gene encodes CDR1 MGHRA and CDR2 YSYEKL. The CDR3 spans 14 residues. CDR3: CASSPWDTPGAQHF. CDR3 sequence (DNA): TGCGCCAGCAGCCCCTGGGACACCCCCGGGGCCCAGCATTTT.

The CDR3 spells CASSSMRSGWTQYF. For the CDR3, the DNA is TGTGCCAGCAGCTCCATGCGAAGTGGGTGGACCCAGTACTTC. The chain uses TRBV7-9 and TRBJ2-4; D gene ambiguous. The end of the DNA fits TRBJ2-5 better, so the J call may be wrong. In germline, CDR1 is SEHNR, CDR2 FQNEAQ (reference sequence). This CDR3 spans 14 amino acids.